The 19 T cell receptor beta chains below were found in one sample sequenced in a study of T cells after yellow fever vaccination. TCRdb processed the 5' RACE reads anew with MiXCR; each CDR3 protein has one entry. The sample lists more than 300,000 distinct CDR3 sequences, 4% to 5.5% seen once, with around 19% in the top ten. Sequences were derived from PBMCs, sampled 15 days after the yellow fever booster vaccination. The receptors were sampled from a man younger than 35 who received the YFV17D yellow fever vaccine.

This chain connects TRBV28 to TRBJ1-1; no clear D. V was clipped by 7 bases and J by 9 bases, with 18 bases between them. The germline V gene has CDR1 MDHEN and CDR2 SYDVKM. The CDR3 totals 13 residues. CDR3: CASTSDGPIQAFF. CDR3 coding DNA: TGTGCCAGCACCTCTGACGGGCCAATCCAAGCTTTCTTT.

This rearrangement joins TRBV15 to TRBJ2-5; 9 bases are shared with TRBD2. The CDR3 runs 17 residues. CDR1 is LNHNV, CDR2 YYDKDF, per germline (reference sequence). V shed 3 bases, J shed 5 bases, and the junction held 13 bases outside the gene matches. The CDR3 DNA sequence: TGTGCCACCAGCAGGCCCCCCTGGAGCGGGGGGCGTGAGACCCAGTACTTC. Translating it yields CATSRPPWSGGRETQYF.

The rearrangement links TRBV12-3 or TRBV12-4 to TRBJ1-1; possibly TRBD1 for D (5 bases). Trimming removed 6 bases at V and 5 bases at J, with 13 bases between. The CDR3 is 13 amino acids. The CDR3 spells CASSLSRGTEAFF. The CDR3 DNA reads TGTGCCAGCAGCCTCTCGAGGGGTACTGAAGCTTTCTTT.

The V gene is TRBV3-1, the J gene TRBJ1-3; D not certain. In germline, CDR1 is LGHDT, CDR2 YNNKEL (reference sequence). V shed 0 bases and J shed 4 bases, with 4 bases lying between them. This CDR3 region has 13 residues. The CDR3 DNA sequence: TGTGCCAGCAGCCAAGATACCGGAAACACCATATATTTT. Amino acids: CASSQDTGNTIYF.

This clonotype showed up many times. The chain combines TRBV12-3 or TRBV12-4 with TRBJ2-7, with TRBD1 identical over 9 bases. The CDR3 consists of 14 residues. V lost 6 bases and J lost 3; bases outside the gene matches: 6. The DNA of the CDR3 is TGTGCCAGCAGCTATGGGACAGGGTACTACGAGCAGTACTTC. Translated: CASSYGTGYYEQYF.

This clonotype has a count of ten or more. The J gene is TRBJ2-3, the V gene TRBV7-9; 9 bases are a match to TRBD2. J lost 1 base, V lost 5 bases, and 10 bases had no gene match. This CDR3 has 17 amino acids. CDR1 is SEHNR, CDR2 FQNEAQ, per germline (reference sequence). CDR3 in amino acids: CASSPRDERGGTDTQYF. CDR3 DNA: TGTGCCAGCAGCCCCAGGGATGAGCGGGGGGGCACAGATACGCAGTATTTT.

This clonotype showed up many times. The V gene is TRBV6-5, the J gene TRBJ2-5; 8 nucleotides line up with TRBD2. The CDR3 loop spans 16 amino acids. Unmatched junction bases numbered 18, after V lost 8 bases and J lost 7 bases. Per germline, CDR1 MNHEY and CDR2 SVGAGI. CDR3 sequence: CASHDGAGGRSWTQYF. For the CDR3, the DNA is TGTGCCAGCCACGACGGTGCGGGGGGACGTTCGTGGACCCAGTACTTC.

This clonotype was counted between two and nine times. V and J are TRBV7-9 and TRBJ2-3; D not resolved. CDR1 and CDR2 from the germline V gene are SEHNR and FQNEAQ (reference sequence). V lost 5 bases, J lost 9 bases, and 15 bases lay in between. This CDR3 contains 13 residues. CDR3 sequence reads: CASSPPLEATQYF. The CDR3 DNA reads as TGTGCCAGCAGCCCTCCACTTGAAGCCACGCAGTATTTT. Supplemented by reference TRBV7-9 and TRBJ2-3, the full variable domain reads DTGVSQNPRHKITKRGQNVTFRCDPISEHNRLYWYRQTLGQGPEFLTYFQNEAQLEKSRLLSDRFSAERPKGSFSTLEIQRTEQGDSAMYLCASSPPLEATQYFGPGTRLTVL.

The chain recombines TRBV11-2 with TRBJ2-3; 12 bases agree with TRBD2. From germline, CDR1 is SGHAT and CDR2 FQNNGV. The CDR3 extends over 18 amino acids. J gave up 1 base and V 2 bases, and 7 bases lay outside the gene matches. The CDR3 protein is CASSLRSSGGAGTDTQYF. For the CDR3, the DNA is TGTGCCAGCAGCTTACGGTCTAGCGGGGGGGCCGGCACAGATACGCAGTATTTT.

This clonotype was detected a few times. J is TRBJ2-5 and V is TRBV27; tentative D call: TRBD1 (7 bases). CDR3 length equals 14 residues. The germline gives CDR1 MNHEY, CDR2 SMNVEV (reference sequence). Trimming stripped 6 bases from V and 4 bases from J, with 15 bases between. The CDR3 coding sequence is TGTGCCAGCAGGCCTCAGGGGGGTCGAGAGACCCAGTACTTC. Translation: CASRPQGGRETQYF.

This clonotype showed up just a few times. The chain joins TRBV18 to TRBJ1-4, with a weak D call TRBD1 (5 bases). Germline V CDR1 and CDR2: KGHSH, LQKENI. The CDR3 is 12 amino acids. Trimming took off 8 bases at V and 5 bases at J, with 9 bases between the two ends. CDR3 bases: TGTGCCAGCGGGACGGGGAATGAAAAACTGTTTTTT. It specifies CASGTGNEKLFF.

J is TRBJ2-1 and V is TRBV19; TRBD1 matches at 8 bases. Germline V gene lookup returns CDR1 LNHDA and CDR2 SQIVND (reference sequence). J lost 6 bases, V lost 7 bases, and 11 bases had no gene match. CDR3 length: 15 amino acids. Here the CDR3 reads CASIPGQGATNEQFF. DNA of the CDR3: TGTGCCAGTATCCCTGGACAGGGAGCTACCAATGAGCAGTTCTTC.

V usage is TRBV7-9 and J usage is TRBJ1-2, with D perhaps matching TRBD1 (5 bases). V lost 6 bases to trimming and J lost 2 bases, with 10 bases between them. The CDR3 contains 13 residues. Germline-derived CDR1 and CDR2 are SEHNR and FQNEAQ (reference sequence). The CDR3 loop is CASRTQENYGYTF. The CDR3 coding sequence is TGTGCCAGCAGGACACAGGAGAACTATGGCTACACCTTC.

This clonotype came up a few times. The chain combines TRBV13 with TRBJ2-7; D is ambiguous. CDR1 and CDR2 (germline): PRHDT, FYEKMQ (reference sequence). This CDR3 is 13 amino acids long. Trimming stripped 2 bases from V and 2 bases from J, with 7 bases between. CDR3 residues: CASSLLAPYEQYF. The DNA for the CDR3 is TGTGCCAGCAGCTTATTGGCTCCCTACGAGCAGTACTTC.

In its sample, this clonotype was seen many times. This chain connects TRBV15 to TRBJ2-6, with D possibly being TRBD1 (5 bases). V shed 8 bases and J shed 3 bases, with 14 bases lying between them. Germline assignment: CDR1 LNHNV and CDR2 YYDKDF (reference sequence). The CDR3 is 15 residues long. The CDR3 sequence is CATLDSVFGANVLTF. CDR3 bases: TGTGCCACCCTAGACAGTGTCTTTGGGGCCAACGTCCTGACTTTC.

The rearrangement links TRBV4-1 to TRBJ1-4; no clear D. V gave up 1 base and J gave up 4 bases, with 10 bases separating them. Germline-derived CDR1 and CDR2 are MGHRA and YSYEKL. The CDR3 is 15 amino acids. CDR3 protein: CASSQVHLNNEKLFF. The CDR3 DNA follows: TGCGCCAGCAGCCAAGTACATCTTAATAATGAAAAACTGTTTTTT.

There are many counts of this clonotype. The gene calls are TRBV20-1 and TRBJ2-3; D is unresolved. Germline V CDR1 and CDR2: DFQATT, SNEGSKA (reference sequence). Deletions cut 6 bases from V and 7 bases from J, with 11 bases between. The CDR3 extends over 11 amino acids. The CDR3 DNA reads TGCAGTGCCCGTGAGAGAAATACGCAGTATTTT. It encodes CSARERNTQYF.

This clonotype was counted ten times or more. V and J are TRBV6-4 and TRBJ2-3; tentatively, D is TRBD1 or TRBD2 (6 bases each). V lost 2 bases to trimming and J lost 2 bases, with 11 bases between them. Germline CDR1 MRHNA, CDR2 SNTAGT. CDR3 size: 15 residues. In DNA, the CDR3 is TGTGCCAGCAGTGACAACGGGGGCGCCACAGATACGCAGTATTTT. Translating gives CASSDNGGATDTQYF.

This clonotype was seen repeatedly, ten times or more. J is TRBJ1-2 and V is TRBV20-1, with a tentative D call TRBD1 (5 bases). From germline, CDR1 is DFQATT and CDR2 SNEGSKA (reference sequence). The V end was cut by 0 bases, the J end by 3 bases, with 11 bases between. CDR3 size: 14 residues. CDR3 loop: CSAREPGGDYGYTF. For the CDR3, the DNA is TGCAGTGCTAGAGAGCCGGGGGGAGACTATGGCTACACCTTC.